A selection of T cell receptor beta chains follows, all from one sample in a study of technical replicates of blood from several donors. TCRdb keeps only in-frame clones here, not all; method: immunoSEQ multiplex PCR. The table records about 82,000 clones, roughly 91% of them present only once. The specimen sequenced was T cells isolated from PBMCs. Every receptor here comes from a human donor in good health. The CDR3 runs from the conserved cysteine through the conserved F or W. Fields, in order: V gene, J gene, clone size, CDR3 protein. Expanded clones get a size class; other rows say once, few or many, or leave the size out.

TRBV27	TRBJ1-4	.	CASSLSMLQGNEKLFF
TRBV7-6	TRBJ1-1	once	CASSLGPFSGGTEAFF
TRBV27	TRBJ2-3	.	CASSLSQDNTDTQYF
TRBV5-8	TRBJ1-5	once	CASSTLGASNQPQHF
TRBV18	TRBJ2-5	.	CASSFQGRETQYF
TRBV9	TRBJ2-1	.	CASSISSGAYNEQFF
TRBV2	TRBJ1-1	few	CASSEAYRDTEAFF
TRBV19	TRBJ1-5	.	CASSETGRGGQPQHF
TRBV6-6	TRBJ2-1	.	CASSLVLAGDNEQFF
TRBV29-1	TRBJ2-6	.	CSAEAGGGANGANVLTF
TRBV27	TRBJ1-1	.	CASSLFRVRFTEAFF
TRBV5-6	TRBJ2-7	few	CAMRSGTSFYEQYF
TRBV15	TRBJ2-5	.	CATSRELGVETQYF
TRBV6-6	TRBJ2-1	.	CASRRDREWNEQFF
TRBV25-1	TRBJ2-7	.	CASRGGTWGEQYF
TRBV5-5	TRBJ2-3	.	CASSFLQASTDTQYF
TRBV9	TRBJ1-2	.	CASSVAGGASYGYTF
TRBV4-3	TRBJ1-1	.	CASSQDTTGANTEAFF
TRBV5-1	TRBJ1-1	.	CASSLAGRQGATEAFF
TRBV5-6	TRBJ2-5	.	CASSSSGAETQYF
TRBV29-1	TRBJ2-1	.	CSDTSGLYNEQFF